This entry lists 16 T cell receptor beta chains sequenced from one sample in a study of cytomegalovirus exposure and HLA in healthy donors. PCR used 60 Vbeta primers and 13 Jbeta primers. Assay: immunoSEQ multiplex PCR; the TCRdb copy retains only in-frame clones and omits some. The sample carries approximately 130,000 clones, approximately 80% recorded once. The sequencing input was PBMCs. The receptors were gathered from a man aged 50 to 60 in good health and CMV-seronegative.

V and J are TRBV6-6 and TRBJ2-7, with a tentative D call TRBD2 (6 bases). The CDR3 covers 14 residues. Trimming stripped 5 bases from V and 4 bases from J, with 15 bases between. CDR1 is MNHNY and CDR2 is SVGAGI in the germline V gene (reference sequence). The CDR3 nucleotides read TGTGCCAGCAGTCTCCGGGACTGGGGTTACGAGCAGTACTTC. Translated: CASSLRDWGYEQYF.

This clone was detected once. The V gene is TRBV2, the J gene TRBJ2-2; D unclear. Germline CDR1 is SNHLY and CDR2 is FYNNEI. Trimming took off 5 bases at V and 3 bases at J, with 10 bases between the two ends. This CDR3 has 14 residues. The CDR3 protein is CASSLLAYTGELFF. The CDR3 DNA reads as TGTGCCAGCAGTCTTTTAGCCTACACCGGGGAGCTGTTTTTT.

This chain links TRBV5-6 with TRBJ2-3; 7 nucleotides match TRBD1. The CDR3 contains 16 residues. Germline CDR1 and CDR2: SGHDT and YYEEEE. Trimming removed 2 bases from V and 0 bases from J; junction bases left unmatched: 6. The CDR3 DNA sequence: TGTGCCAGCAGCTTCCTCACAGGGGCTAGCACAGATACGCAGTATTTT. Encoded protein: CASSFLTGASTDTQYF.

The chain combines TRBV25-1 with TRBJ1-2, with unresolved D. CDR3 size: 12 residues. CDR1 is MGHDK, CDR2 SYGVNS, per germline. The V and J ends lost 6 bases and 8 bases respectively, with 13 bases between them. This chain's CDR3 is CASSGSSTGYTF. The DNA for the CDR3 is TGTGCCAGCAGCGGTTCCTCTACCGGCTACACCTTC.

In nucleotides, the CDR3 is TGTGCCAGCAGCTCCAGGGGCGCCGCCGGCGAGCAGTACTTC. It codes for CASSSRGAAGEQYF. This rearrangement joins TRBV5-4 to TRBJ2-7; possible D gene TRBD1, 6 bases. CDR1 is SGHNT, CDR2 YYREEE, per germline (reference sequence). This CDR3 comprises 14 residues. The germline V and J ends were trimmed by 3 bases and 6 bases, with 16 bases remaining between them. Filled out from reference TRBV5-4 and TRBJ2-7, the complete variable domain reads ETGVTQSPTHLIKTRGQQVTLRCSSQSGHNTVSWYQQALGQGPQFIFQYYREEENGRGNFPPRFSGLQFPNYSSELNVNALELDDSALYLCASSSRGAAGEQYFGPGTRLTVT.

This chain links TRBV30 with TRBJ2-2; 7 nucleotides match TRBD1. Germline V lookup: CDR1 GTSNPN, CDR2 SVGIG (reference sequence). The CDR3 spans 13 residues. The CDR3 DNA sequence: TGTGCAAGTGACAGGGCGAACACCGGGGAGCTGTTTTTT. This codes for CASDRANTGELFF.

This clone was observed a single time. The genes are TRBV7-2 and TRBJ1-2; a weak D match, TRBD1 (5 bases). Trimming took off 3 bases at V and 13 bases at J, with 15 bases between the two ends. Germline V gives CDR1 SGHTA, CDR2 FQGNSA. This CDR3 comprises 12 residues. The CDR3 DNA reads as TGTGCCAGCAGCTTGGATGTCGCAGGGCGCACCTTC. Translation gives CASSLDVAGRTF. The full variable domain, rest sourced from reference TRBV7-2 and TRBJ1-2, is GAGVSQSPSNKVTEKGKDVELRCDPISGHTALYWYRQSLGQGLEFLIYFQGNSAPDKSGLPSDRFSAERTGGSVSTLTIQRTQQEDSAVYLCASSLDVAGRTFGSGTRLTVV.

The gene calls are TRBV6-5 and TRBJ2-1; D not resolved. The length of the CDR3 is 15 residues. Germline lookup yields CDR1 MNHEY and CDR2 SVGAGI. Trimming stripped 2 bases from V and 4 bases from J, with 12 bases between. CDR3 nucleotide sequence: TGTGCCAGCAGTTACACGGCGGAACAATACAATGAGCAGTTCTTC. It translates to CASSYTAEQYNEQFF.

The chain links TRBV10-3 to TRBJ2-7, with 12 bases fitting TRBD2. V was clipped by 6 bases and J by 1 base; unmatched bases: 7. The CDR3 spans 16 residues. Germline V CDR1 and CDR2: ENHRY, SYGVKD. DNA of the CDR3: TGTGCCATCAGCGGGACTAGCGGGCCGCTTTCCTACGAGCAGTACTTC. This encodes CAISGTSGPLSYEQYF.

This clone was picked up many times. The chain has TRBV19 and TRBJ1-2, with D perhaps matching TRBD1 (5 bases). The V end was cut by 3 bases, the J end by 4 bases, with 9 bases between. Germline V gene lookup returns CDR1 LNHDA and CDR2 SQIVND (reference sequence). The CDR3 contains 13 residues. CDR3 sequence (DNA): TGTGCCAGTAGTATTGGGGGGATCTATGGCTACACCTTC. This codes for CASSIGGIYGYTF.

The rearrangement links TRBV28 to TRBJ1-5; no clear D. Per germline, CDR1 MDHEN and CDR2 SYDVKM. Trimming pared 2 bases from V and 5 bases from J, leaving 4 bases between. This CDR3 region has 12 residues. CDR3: CASSLRDQPQHF. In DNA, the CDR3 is TGTGCCAGCAGTTTAAGAGATCAGCCCCAGCATTTT.

The CDR3 DNA reads TGTGCCAGCAGCGTAGATCCCGCAGGTAACTCTGGAAACACCATATATTTT. This encodes CASSVDPAGNSGNTIYF. The J gene is TRBJ1-3, the V gene TRBV9; D gene uncertain. The CDR3 has 17 residues. Germline-derived CDR1 and CDR2 are SGDLS and YYNGEE. Trimming removed 0 bases at V and 0 bases at J, with 13 bases between. The full variable domain, rest sourced from reference TRBV9 and TRBJ1-3, is DSGVTQTPKHLITATGQRVTLRCSPRSGDLSVYWYQQSLDQGLQFLIQYYNGEERAKGNILERFSAQQFPDLHSELNLSSLELGDSALYFCASSVDPAGNSGNTIYFGEGSWLTVV.

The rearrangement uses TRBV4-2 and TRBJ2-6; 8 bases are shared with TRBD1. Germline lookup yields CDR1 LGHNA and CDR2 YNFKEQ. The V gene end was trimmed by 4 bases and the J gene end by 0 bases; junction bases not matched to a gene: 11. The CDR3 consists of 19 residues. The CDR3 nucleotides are TGTGCCAGCAGCCCTACCCAGACAGGGGCCTTCTCTGGGGCCAACGTCCTGACTTTC. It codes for CASSPTQTGAFSGANVLTF.

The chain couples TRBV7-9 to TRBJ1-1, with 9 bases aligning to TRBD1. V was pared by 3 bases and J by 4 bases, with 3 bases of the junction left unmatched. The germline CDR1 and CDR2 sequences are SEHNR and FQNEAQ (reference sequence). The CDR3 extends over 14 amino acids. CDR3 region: CASSFGTGTTEAFF. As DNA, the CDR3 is TGTGCCAGCAGCTTCGGGACAGGGACCACTGAAGCTTTCTTT. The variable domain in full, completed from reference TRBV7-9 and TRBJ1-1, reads DTGVSQNPRHKITKRGQNVTFRCDPISEHNRLYWYRQTLGQGPEFLTYFQNEAQLEKSRLLSDRFSAERPKGSFSTLEIQRTEQGDSAMYLCASSFGTGTTEAFFGQGTRLTVV.

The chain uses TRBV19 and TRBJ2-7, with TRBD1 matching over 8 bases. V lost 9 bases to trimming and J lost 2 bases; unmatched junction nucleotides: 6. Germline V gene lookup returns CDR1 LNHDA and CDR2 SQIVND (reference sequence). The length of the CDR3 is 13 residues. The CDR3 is CASGQGRTYEQYF. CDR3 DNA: TGTGCCAGCGGACAGGGTCGAACCTACGAGCAGTACTTC.

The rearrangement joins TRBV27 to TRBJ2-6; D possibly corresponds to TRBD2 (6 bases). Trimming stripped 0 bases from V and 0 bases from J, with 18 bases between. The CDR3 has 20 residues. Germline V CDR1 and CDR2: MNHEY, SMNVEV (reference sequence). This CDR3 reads CASSLSGELARHSGANVLTF. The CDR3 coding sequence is TGTGCCAGCAGTTTATCGGGGGAACTAGCTCGCCACTCTGGGGCCAACGTCCTGACTTTC.